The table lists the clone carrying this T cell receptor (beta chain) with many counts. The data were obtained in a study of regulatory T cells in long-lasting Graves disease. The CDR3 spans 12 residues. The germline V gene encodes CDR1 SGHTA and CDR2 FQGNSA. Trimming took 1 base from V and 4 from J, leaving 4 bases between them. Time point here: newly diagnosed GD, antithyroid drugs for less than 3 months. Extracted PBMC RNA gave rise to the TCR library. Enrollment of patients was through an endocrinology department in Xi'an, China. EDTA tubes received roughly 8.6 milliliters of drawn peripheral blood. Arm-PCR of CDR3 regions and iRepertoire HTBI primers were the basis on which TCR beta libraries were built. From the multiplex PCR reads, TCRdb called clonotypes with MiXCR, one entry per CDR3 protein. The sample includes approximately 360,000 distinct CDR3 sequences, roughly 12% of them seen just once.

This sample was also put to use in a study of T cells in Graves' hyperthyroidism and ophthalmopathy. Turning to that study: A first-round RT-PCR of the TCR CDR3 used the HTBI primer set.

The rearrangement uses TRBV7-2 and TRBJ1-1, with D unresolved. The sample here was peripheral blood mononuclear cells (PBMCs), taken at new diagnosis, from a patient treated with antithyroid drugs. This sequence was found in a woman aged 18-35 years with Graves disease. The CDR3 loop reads CASSLGFTEAFF. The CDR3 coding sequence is TGTGCCAGCAGCTTAGGGTTCACTGAAGCTTTCTTT. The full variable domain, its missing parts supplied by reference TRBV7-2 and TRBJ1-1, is GAGVSQSPSNKVTEKGKDVELRCDPISGHTALYWYRQSLGQGLEFLIYFQGNSAPDKSGLPSDRFSAERTGGSVSTLTIQRTQQEDSAVYLCASSLGFTEAFFGQGTRLTVV.